The T cell receptor beta chain described here comes from a study of memory CD4+ T cells and cytomegalovirus serostatus. Study-wide points: Each of 67 CMV-associated TCRbeta sequences occurred in one to five individuals. Median bootstrapped AUC for CMV status was about 0.96 originally, about 0.9 US-trained.

The sample holds one count of this clone. Its matching antigen is unknown. The sort gate was single viable CD3+CD4+CD8-CD45RO+ cells for memory CD4+ T cells. Serum IgG to CMV pp150, pp28, p38 and p52 defined serostatus. CD4+ T cells were isolated by positive magnetic selection. Only in-frame clones appear in the TCRdb table, and some are missing; sequencing was by immunoSEQ multiplex PCR. The table lists about 50,000 clones, roughly 82% of them singletons, with roughly 0.4% in the top ten. This TCR derives from an adult in good health and CMV-seronegative. The sequencing input was memory CD4+ T cells from blood.

The DNA for the CDR3 is TGTGCCAGCAGCGTAAGTCGGGAAGGAAAACTGTTTTTT. Protein: CASSVSREGKLFF. The rearrangement uses TRBV28 and TRBJ1-4; D not resolved. Germline V lookup: CDR1 MDHEN, CDR2 SYDVKM. V was clipped by 6 bases and J by 10 bases, with 15 bases between them. The length of the CDR3 is 13 residues.